This entry lists 18 T cell receptor beta chains sequenced from one sample in a study of T cell responses to AZD1222 COVID-19 vaccine. The repertoire was sequenced with immunoSEQ multiplex PCR; TCRdb's copy has only in-frame clones and lacks some. The data hold about 130,000 clones, with about nine tenths observed a single time. The starting material was peripheral blood, obtained on day 0 of AZD1222 vaccination. The receptors here all came from an adult in good health.

The CDR3 sequence: CASSLFSGGYNEQFF. The DNA for the CDR3 is TGTGCCAGCAGCTTATTTAGCGGGGGTTACAATGAGCAGTTCTTC. The rearrangement joins TRBV11-3 to TRBJ2-1; 9 bases map to TRBD2. Per germline, CDR1 SGHNT and CDR2 YENEEA. J was trimmed by 4 bases and V by 2 bases; bases with no gene match: 3. The CDR3 is 15 amino acids.

This chain links TRBV10-2 with TRBJ1-6, with TRBD1 matching over 8 bases. The CDR3 length is 15 residues. CDR1 and CDR2 from the germline V gene are WSHSY and SAAADI. The V and J ends lost 6 bases and 9 bases, in that order; junction bases with no gene match: 10. The CDR3 here is CASRGLDRGASPLHF. The CDR3 DNA is TGCGCCAGCAGAGGACTTGACAGGGGTGCTTCACCCCTCCACTTT.

The V gene is TRBV18, the J gene TRBJ1-5; D gene uncertain. Germline CDR1 reads KGHSH; CDR2 reads LQKENI. CDR3 size: 14 residues. Between the trimmed V and J ends, which lost 1 base and 5 bases, there was a span of 9 bases. The CDR3 sequence is CASSPQGGDQPQHF. CDR3 coding DNA: TGTGCCAGCTCACCACAGGGAGGCGATCAGCCCCAGCATTTT.

The rearrangement joins TRBV5-1 to TRBJ2-7, with D perhaps TRBD2 (6 bases). The length of the CDR3 is 14 residues. The germline CDR1 and CDR2 sequences are SGHRS and YFSETQ. Trimming removed 2 bases at V and 4 bases at J, with 13 bases between. CDR3 nucleotide sequence: TGCGCCAGCAGCTTCTACCGCGGGGCGTACGAGCAGTACTTC. This translates into CASSFYRGAYEQYF.

The rearrangement links TRBV5-4 to TRBJ1-1; D is unresolved. Trimming took 6 bases from V and 7 from J, leaving 10 bases between them. Per germline, CDR1 SGHNT and CDR2 YYREEE (reference sequence). There are 11 residues in the CDR3. The CDR3 nucleotides are TGTGCCAGCACTAACGCGGATGAAGCTTTCTTT. Translating it yields CASTNADEAFF.

V and J are TRBV5-3 and TRBJ1-2; unclear D gene. TRBV5-3 is treated as an ORF (open reading frame) with a function not yet certain. The CDR3 has 15 amino acids. Trimming removed 2 bases at V and 3 bases at J, with 14 bases between. CDR3 sequence: CARSFRPQVDYGYTF. For the CDR3, the DNA is TGTGCCAGAAGCTTTCGTCCCCAGGTTGACTATGGCTACACCTTC.

The chain links TRBV5-3 to TRBJ2-7; perhaps TRBD2 as D (5 bases). TRBV5-3 is an open reading frame whose function is uncertain. V lost 8 bases to trimming and J lost 3 bases, with 15 bases between them. The CDR3 covers 13 residues. Here the CDR3 reads CAREVTAIYEQYF. The CDR3 nucleotides read TGTGCCAGGGAGGTAACCGCGATCTACGAGCAGTACTTC.

The chain uses TRBV7-9 and TRBJ2-1; 8 bases align to TRBD2. Germline lookup yields CDR1 SEHNR and CDR2 FQNEAQ (reference sequence). J gave up 7 bases and V 5 bases, and 13 bases lay outside the gene matches. The CDR3 contains 16 residues. CDR3 sequence: CASSLPVGGAPNEQFF. In nucleotides, the CDR3 is TGTGCCAGCAGCCTCCCGGTCGGGGGGGCTCCAAATGAGCAGTTCTTC.

The V call is TRBV10-3, the J call TRBJ2-1, with D possibly TRBD2 on 7 matching bases. The CDR3 covers 20 residues. Germline V CDR1 and CDR2: ENHRY, SYGVKD. V lost 3 bases and J lost 0, with 24 bases in between. CDR3 nucleotide sequence: TGTGCCATCAGTGAACCCGGGGGCGGGGGATATAGAAGCTCCTACAATGAGCAGTTCTTC. It specifies CAISEPGGGGYRSSYNEQFF.

The gene calls are TRBV7-9 and TRBJ1-5, with unresolved D. V lost 3 bases and J 9 bases, leaving 9 bases between the germline ends. CDR3 length equals 12 residues. Looked up from germline, CDR1 is SEHNR and CDR2 is FQNEAQ (reference sequence). The CDR3 sequence is CASSFESSPQHF. The CDR3 coding sequence is TGTGCCAGCAGCTTTGAGAGTTCGCCCCAGCATTTT.

The CDR3 DNA reads as TGTGCCAGCAGTCCTTCCCGCGTACAAGAGACCCAGTACTTC. Residues: CASSPSRVQETQYF. The rearrangement links TRBV27 to TRBJ2-5; D not resolved. In germline, CDR1 is MNHEY, CDR2 SMNVEV (reference sequence). The length of the CDR3 is 14 residues. V was clipped by 5 bases and J by 2 bases, with 12 bases between them.

The gene calls are TRBV6-5 and TRBJ2-5; D is perhaps TRBD2 (7 bases). Germline V gene sequence: CDR1 MNHEY, CDR2 SVGAGI. CDR3 length: 15 amino acids. V was shortened by 1 base and J by 4 bases, with 13 bases between the two germline ends. The chain's CDR3 is CASSYWGGGGETQYF. CDR3 in DNA: TGTGCCAGCAGTTACTGGGGGGGCGGGGGAGAGACCCAGTACTTC.

The chain joins TRBV6-9 to TRBJ1-1; D is ambiguous. Germline V gives CDR1 MNHGY, CDR2 SVAAGI. The CDR3 sequence is 12 residues long. The V end lost 4 bases, the J end lost 13 bases, and 16 bases lay between the germline ends. The chain's CDR3 is CASSSEAPPVFF. The CDR3 DNA reads as TGTGCCAGCAGTTCGGAAGCCCCGCCAGTTTTCTTT.

The chain carries TRBV29-1 and TRBJ1-1, with D hard to call. V was cut by 0 bases and J by 1 base, with 6 bases left in between. This CDR3 has 13 residues. Per the germline V gene, CDR1 is SQVTM and CDR2 is ANQGSEA. This chain's CDR3 is CSVEEYTNTEAFF. The CDR3 coding sequence is TGCAGCGTTGAAGAGTACACGAACACTGAAGCTTTCTTT.

The genes are TRBV7-2 and TRBJ1-5; weak D call: TRBD1 (5 bases). The germline gives CDR1 SGHTA, CDR2 FQGNSA. The V and J ends lost 1 base and 6 bases respectively, with 10 bases between them. The CDR3 has 14 amino acids. The CDR3 spells CASSLGGAGQPQHF. CDR3 sequence (DNA): TGTGCCAGCAGCTTAGGAGGGGCAGGTCAGCCCCAGCATTTT.

In its sample, this clone was seen once. This chain links TRBV10-2 with TRBJ1-5; 9 bases line up with TRBD1. The CDR3 runs to 15 residues. The germline CDR1 and CDR2 sequences are WSHSY and SAAADI. Trimming cost V 2 bases and J 7 bases; bases outside gene matches: 6. The CDR3 sequence is CASSEQGQGGQPQHF. As DNA, the CDR3 is TGCGCCAGCAGTGAGCAGGGACAGGGAGGGCAGCCCCAGCATTTT.

A single count supports this clone. CDR3 nucleotide sequence: TGTGCCAGTAGTATAGATGGCACAGATACGCAGTATTTT. This codes for CASSIDGTDTQYF. V gene TRBV19 combines with J gene TRBJ2-3, with D hard to call. Germline CDR1 is LNHDA and CDR2 is SQIVND (reference sequence). This CDR3 has 13 residues. The germline V and J ends were trimmed by 0 bases and 1 base, with 2 bases remaining between them.

The chain couples TRBV13 to TRBJ2-1; weak D call: TRBD1 (5 bases). Trimming pared 4 bases from V and 7 bases from J, leaving 14 bases between. CDR3 length: 14 residues. Germline CDR1 and CDR2: PRHDT and FYEKMQ (reference sequence). CDR3 nucleotides: TGTGCCAGCAGCTCCGACCCCGACAGTAATGAGCAGTTCTTC. This translates into CASSSDPDSNEQFF.